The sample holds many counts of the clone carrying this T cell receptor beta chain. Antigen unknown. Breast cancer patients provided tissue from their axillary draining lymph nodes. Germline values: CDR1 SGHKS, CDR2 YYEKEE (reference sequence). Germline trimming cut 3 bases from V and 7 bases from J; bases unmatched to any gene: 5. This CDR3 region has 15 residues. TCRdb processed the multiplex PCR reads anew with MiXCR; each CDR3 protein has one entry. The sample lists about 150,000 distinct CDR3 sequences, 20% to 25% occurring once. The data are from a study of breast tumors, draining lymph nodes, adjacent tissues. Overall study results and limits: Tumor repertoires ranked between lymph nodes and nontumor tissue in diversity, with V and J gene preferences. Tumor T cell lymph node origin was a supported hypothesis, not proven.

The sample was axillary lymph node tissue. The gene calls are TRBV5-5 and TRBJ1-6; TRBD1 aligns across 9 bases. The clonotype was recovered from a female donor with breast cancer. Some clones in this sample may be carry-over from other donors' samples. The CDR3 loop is CASSWDRANNSPLHF. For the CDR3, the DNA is TGTGCCAGCAGCTGGGACAGGGCAAACAATTCACCCCTCCACTTT. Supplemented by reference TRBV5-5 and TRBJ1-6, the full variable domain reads DAGVTQSPTHLIKTRGQQVTLRCSPISGHKSVSWYQQVLGQGPQFIFQYYEKEERGRGNFPDRFSARQFPNYSSELNVNALLLGDSALYLCASSWDRANNSPLHFGNGTRLTVT.